The rows below give T cell receptor beta chains drawn from one sample of a study of cytomegalovirus exposure and HLA in healthy donors. The table came from immunoSEQ multiplex PCR; TCRdb's copy has only in-frame clones and leaves some out. The sample has 140,000 to 150,000 clones, more than 60% seen once. The sample was PBMCs. All receptors come from a male donor in good health and CMV-seronegative. CDR3s include the opening cysteine and the closing phenylalanine or tryptophan. Each record gives: J gene, clone size, D gene, CDR3 length, V gene, CDR3 DNA, CDR3 protein. A D gene is named only where the DNA matches it firmly. Clone size is stated in some rows and not others, as once, few, many or a class when expanded.

TRBJ2-7	-	TRBD1	18	TRBV5-6	TGTGCCAGCAGCCCCTGGTCGGGACAGGGAAACTTATTCCGAGAGCAGTACTTC	CASSPWSGQGNLFREQYF
TRBJ2-5	-	TRBD1	15	TRBV2	TGTGCCAGCAGTGGGACAGGGCCGAACCAAGAGACCCAGTACTTC	CASSGTGPNQETQYF
TRBJ2-7	few	TRBD2	16	TRBV18	TGTGCCAGCTCACCACGCTTAGCGGGGGGGTCCTACGAGCAGTACTTC	CASSPRLAGGSYEQYF
TRBJ1-1	-	TRBD1	11	TRBV7-2	TGTGCCAGCAGCTTTAACAGGGGAACTTTCTTT	CASSFNRGTFF
TRBJ1-5	-	TRBD1	22	TRBV19	TGTGCCAGTAGTAACAGATCCTTTGTTGGGGACAGCCGGCCGGGGGCCAATCAGCCCCAGCATTTT	CASSNRSFVGDSRPGANQPQHF
TRBJ2-1	few	-	16	TRBV18	TGTGCCAGCTCCCCTTCAGAGCGTAGCTCCTACAATGAGCAGTTCTTC	CASSPSERSSYNEQFF
TRBJ1-4	-	-	11	TRBV28	TGTGCCAGCAGCCTAACCCAGGGACTGTTTTTT	CASSLTQGLFF
TRBJ2-7	few	-	11	TRBV11-2	TGTGCCAGCAGCTACTCGGACGAGCAGTACTTC	CASSYSDEQYF
TRBJ2-6	-	-	15	TRBV5-6	TGTGCCAGCAGCTTCACAGCCTCTGGGGCCAACGTCCTGACTTTC	CASSFTASGANVLTF
TRBJ2-3	-	-	16	TRBV7-6	TGTGCCAGCAGCTTAGTTCCTAGCGCTAGCACAGATACGCAGTATTTT	CASSLVPSASTDTQYF
TRBJ1-3	few	-	14	TRBV28	TGTGCCAGCACGAAGGGGCAGTACGCTAGCACCATATATTTT	CASTKGQYASTIYF
TRBJ1-1	-	-	14	TRBV9	TGTGCCAGCAGCGTATCCGGGTCGTACACTGAAGCTTTCTTT	CASSVSGSYTEAFF
TRBJ1-1	-	-	13	TRBV5-1	TGCGCCAGCAGCTTTGGAGGGAACACTGAAGCTTTCTTT	CASSFGGNTEAFF
TRBJ2-2	once	-	16	TRBV5-4	TGTGCCAGCAGCCATTCCGGGACAAGGGCCACCGGGGAGCTGTTTTTT	CASSHSGTRATGELFF
TRBJ1-3	-	TRBD1	17	TRBV4-3	TGCGCCAGCAGCCAAGATACAGGGGTTAACTCTGGAAACACCATATATTTT	CASSQDTGVNSGNTIYF
TRBJ1-4	-	TRBD1	16	TRBV4-3	TGCGCCCGCAGCCGAGTCCAAACAGGGGTGGGTGAAAAACTGTTTTTT	CARSRVQTGVGEKLFF
TRBJ2-6	-	-	14	TRBV6-6	TGTGCCAGCCTATACTACTCTGGGGCCAACGTCCTGACTTTC	CASLYYSGANVLTF
TRBJ1-2	-	TRBD1	16	TRBV7-9	TGTGCCAGCAGCTTAGTGACAGGGCCTTATAACTATGGCTACCCCTTC	CASSLVTGPYNYGYPF
TRBJ2-6	-	-	19	TRBV6-1	TGTGCCAGCAGTGAAGATTCTACCATACTCCTATCTGGGGCCAACGTCCTGACTTTC	CASSEDSTILLSGANVLTF
TRBJ1-2	few	-	15	TRBV6-5	TGTGCCAGCAGTTACCCGACAGTAGTTAACTATGGCTACACCTTC	CASSYPTVVNYGYTF
TRBJ2-6	-	-	15	TRBV5-1	TGCGCCAGCAGCCAAACAAACTCTGGGGCCAACGTCCTGACTTTC	CASSQTNSGANVLTF
TRBJ2-5	-	-	12	TRBV15	TGTGCCACCAGCAGAGGGCGGGAGACCCAGTACTTC	CATSRGRETQYF
TRBJ2-5	-	-	14	TRBV9	TGTGCCAGCAGCCCCCTTGGCCTCTGGGAGACCCAGTACTTC	CASSPLGLWETQYF
TRBJ2-2	-	TRBD2	15	TRBV6-4	TGTGCCAGCAGTGACTCTACTAGCGGAGCCGGGGAGCTGTTTTTT	CASSDSTSGAGELFF
TRBJ2-3	once	TRBD1	14	TRBV29-1	TGCAGCGTCGCGACAGGGGGTAGAGGAGATACGCAGTATTTT	CSVATGGRGDTQYF
TRBJ1-3	few	-	14	TRBV5-5	TGTGCCAGCAGCTCGAACAGGGCTGGAAACACCATATATTTT	CASSSNRAGNTIYF
TRBJ1-1	few	TRBD1	15	TRBV7-2	TGTGCCAGCAGTCGACTCCAGGACAGGGGCGTTGAAGCTTTCTTT	CASSRLQDRGVEAFF
TRBJ1-3	-	-	16	TRBV7-8	TGTGCCAGCAGCTTAAGACCCAGGGGTTTCGGAAACACCATATATTTT	CASSLRPRGFGNTIYF
TRBJ2-3	few	-	18	TRBV7-9	TGTGCCAGCAGCTTGAGGTACCGGGCTAGCGAACCCACAGATACGCAGTATTTT	CASSLRYRASEPTDTQYF
TRBJ2-7	-	TRBD2	15	TRBV13	TGTGCCAGCAGCTTAAGAGGGACTAGCTCCCCCGAGCAGTACTTC	CASSLRGTSSPEQYF
TRBJ1-1	-	-	13	TRBV7-9	TGTGCCAGCAGCCGAGTTTCTAACACTGAAGCTTTCTTT	CASSRVSNTEAFF
TRBJ2-5	few	-	14	TRBV7-8	TGTGCCAGCAGCCCTGTACTGGGAGAAGAGACCCAGTACTTC	CASSPVLGEETQYF
TRBJ1-2	-	TRBD1	14	TRBV5-3	TGTGCCAGAAGCTTGCGGGACAGGGATTATGGCTACCCCTTC	CARSLRDRDYGYPF